The sequence of this T cell receptor (beta chain) was determined in a study of blood T cell repertoires in COVID-19. Study information: Samples representing acute and convalescent COVID-19 were sourced from the United States, Italy and Spain. PBMCs, B-cell-depleted T cells, or T cells were the source of the cDNA or gDNA that made up the material.

In the source study's methods: Reference gene primer amplification yielded estimated nucleated cell counts. The repertoire was sequenced with immunoSEQ multiplex PCR; TCRdb's copy has only in-frame clones and lacks some. The V and J calls and clone size were taken over from that table, and D and trimming were inferred from the DNA. The profile shows approximately 62,000 clones, 75% to 90% of them singletons. V was pared by 4 bases and J by 2 bases, with 5 bases of the junction left unmatched. The CDR3 is made up of 16 amino acids. In germline, CDR1 is SGHTS, CDR2 YDEGEE. The chain combines TRBV5-8 with TRBJ2-1, with 11 bases matching TRBD1. This receptor was obtained from a man older than 75 with acute or convalescent COVID-19. The sequenced material came from peripheral blood. This CDR3 is CASSRRGQGAYNEQFF. The CDR3 DNA follows: TGTGCCAGCAGCCGTCGGGGACAGGGGGCCTACAATGAGCAGTTCTTC.